Each of the 30 T cell receptor beta chains below was sequenced from the same sample in a study of blood T cell repertoires in COVID-19. Sequencing used immunoSEQ multiplex PCR; TCRdb keeps in-frame clones, though not all of them. The profile shows 120,000 or so clones, 55% to 70% of them singletons. Sequencing was carried out using peripheral blood. Every receptor here comes from a woman aged 70 to 79 with acute or convalescent COVID-19.

The chain has TRBV7-9 and TRBJ1-3; perhaps TRBD1 as D (5 bases). Per the germline V gene, CDR1 is SEHNR and CDR2 is FQNEAQ (reference sequence). The CDR3 runs 17 residues. Trimming shortened V by 3 bases and J by 1 base, and 16 bases separated the two germline ends. The CDR3 protein is CASSFFDRFASGNTIYF. The CDR3 DNA follows: TGTGCCAGCAGCTTCTTTGACAGATTCGCGTCTGGAAACACCATATATTTT.

This clone was detected only a few times. The CDR3 is CATSDPGLAVQETQYF. Written as DNA, the CDR3 is TGTGCCACCAGTGATCCCGGACTAGCGGTTCAAGAGACCCAGTACTTC. The chain carries TRBV24-1 and TRBJ2-5, with 10 nucleotides matching TRBD2. V lost 3 bases to trimming and J lost 2 bases; unmatched junction nucleotides: 5. Per the germline V gene, CDR1 is KGHDR and CDR2 is SFDVKD. The CDR3 has 16 residues.

V and J are TRBV5-1 and TRBJ2-7, with D hard to call. V gave up 3 bases and J gave up 4 bases, with 11 bases separating them. Germline V gives CDR1 SGHRS, CDR2 YFSETQ. The CDR3 totals 13 residues. The CDR3 reads CASSSVAAYEQYF. The CDR3 DNA reads as TGCGCCAGCAGCTCGGTAGCCGCGTACGAGCAGTACTTC. The full variable domain, completed using reference TRBV5-1 and TRBJ2-7, is KAGVTQTPRYLIKTRGQQVTLSCSPISGHRSVSWYQQTPGQGLQFLFEYFSETQRNKGNFPGRFSGRQFSNSRSEMNVSTLELGDSALYLCASSSVAAYEQYFGPGTRLTVT.

This rearrangement joins TRBV27 to TRBJ2-7, with 10 positions matching TRBD2. V was pared by 4 bases and J by 6 bases, with 9 bases of the junction left unmatched. Germline V gene sequence: CDR1 MNHEY, CDR2 SMNVEV (reference sequence). This CDR3 region has 15 residues. The CDR3 loop reads CASSSYSGRNSEQYF. In DNA form, the CDR3 reads TGTGCCAGCAGTTCTTATAGCGGGAGGAATTCCGAGCAGTACTTC.

The V call is TRBV9, the J call TRBJ1-3, with 7 positions matching TRBD1. The CDR3 has 14 residues. V gave up 4 bases and J gave up 3 bases; unmatched junction bases: 4. Germline V gives CDR1 SGDLS, CDR2 YYNGEE. CDR3 region: CASSTGTVGNTIYF. Here the CDR3 DNA reads TGTGCCAGCAGCACCGGGACAGTTGGAAACACCATATATTTT. Combining the CDR3 with reference TRBV9 and TRBJ1-3 gives the whole variable domain DSGVTQTPKHLITATGQRVTLRCSPRSGDLSVYWYQQSLDQGLQFLIQYYNGEERAKGNILERFSAQQFPDLHSELNLSSLELGDSALYFCASSTGTVGNTIYFGEGSWLTVV.

The gene calls are TRBV2 and TRBJ2-3; the D gene is possibly TRBD1 (6 bases). V gave up 7 bases and J gave up 5 bases, with 10 bases separating them. This CDR3 comprises 12 residues. The germline V gene has CDR1 SNHLY and CDR2 FYNNEI. Written as DNA, the CDR3 is TGTGCCAGCACCTGGGACAAAGATACGCAGTATTTT. Protein product: CASTWDKDTQYF. The variable domain in full, with the rest retrieved from reference TRBV2 and TRBJ2-3, is EPEVTQTPSHQVTQMGQEVILRCVPISNHLYFYWYRQILGQKVEFLVSFYNNEISEKSEIFDDQFSVERPDGSNFTLKIRSTKLEDSAMYFCASTWDKDTQYFGPGTRLTVL.

The V call is TRBV4-3, the J call TRBJ2-1; 8 positions agree with TRBD2. V shed 0 bases, J shed 9 bases, and the junction held 7 bases outside the gene matches. CDR3 size: 15 residues. Per germline, CDR1 LGHNA and CDR2 YSLEER. The CDR3 region is CASSQDFGGGSEQFF. The CDR3 DNA follows: TGCGCCAGCAGCCAAGATTTCGGGGGGGGCTCTGAGCAGTTCTTC.

The chain uses TRBV27 and TRBJ2-7; tentative D call: TRBD2 (6 bases). Trimming stripped 4 bases from V and 3 bases from J, with 10 bases between. In germline, CDR1 is MNHEY, CDR2 SMNVEV (reference sequence). The CDR3 consists of 13 residues. The CDR3 protein is CASSWGDLYEQYF. DNA of the CDR3: TGTGCCAGCAGTTGGGGGGACCTCTACGAGCAGTACTTC.

This clone was recorded a few times. J is TRBJ2-5 and V is TRBV9, with a possible D match to TRBD2 (6 bases). Germline lookup yields CDR1 SGDLS and CDR2 YYNGEE. This CDR3 is 14 amino acids long. V lost 3 bases and J lost 4, with 13 bases in between. CDR3 residues: CASSGGGQLETQYF. The CDR3 DNA reads TGTGCCAGCAGCGGCGGAGGGCAGTTAGAGACCCAGTACTTC.

The chain employs TRBV15 and TRBJ1-4; tentative D call: TRBD1 (5 bases). V gave up 6 bases and J gave up 5 bases, with 22 bases separating them. Germline V gene sequence: CDR1 LNHNV, CDR2 YYDKDF (reference sequence). This CDR3 is 17 amino acids long. The CDR3 sequence: CATRALNGQGGNEKLFF. CDR3 nucleotides: TGTGCCACCAGGGCCTTAAACGGGCAGGGTGGGAATGAAAAACTGTTTTTT. Drawing the rest from reference TRBV15 and TRBJ1-4, the complete variable domain is DAMVIQNPRYQVTQFGKPVTLSCSQTLNHNVMYWYQQKSSQAPKLLFHYYDKDFNNEADTPDNFQSRRPNTSFCFLDIRSPGLGDTAMYLCATRALNGQGGNEKLFFGSGTQLSVL.

V is TRBV4-2 and J is TRBJ2-7; weak D call: TRBD1 (6 bases). The germline V and J ends were trimmed by 4 bases and 1 base, with 17 bases remaining between them. In germline, CDR1 is LGHNA, CDR2 YNFKEQ. The CDR3 sequence is 16 residues long. The CDR3 DNA reads as TGTGCCAGCAGCCCCCCCGGGACATCAATTTCCTACGAGCAGTACTTC. It specifies CASSPPGTSISYEQYF.

The chain carries TRBV2 and TRBJ2-1; 7 bases fit TRBD2. Losses at the gene ends were 5 bases for V and 7 bases for J; bases not matched to a gene: 8. Germline CDR1 SNHLY, CDR2 FYNNEI. This CDR3 is built from 14 residues. DNA for the CDR3: TGTGCCAGCAGTTTCCAGCGGGATTGGAATGAGCAGTTCTTC. This sequence encodes CASSFQRDWNEQFF.

The genes are TRBV5-1 and TRBJ2-1, with a weak D call TRBD2 (6 bases). CDR1 is SGHRS, CDR2 YFSETQ, per germline. This CDR3 region has 15 residues. V dropped 4 bases and J dropped 8 bases, with 19 bases sitting between them. CDR3 DNA sequence: TGCGCCAGCAGCGCCCTCCGAGACGCGGGGCATGAGCAGTTCTTC. Encoded protein: CASSALRDAGHEQFF.

V usage is TRBV5-5 and J usage is TRBJ2-5, with 7 bases lining up with TRBD1. V lost 0 bases to trimming and J lost 5 bases; unmatched junction nucleotides: 13. The CDR3 is 17 amino acids. The germline CDR1 and CDR2 sequences are SGHKS and YYEKEE (reference sequence). The chain's CDR3 is CASSLEDRVVGWETQYF. Written as DNA, the CDR3 is TGTGCCAGCAGCTTGGAAGACAGGGTGGTCGGGTGGGAGACCCAGTACTTC.

The J gene is TRBJ1-2, the V gene TRBV28; D call uncertain. The CDR3 has 11 residues. Germline loops: CDR1 MDHEN, CDR2 SYDVKM. Trimming removed 4 bases from V and 4 bases from J, with 4 bases in between. CDR3 DNA: TGTGCCAGCAGTTCCTCCTATGGCTACACCTTC. The encoded protein is CASSSSYGYTF.

This clone has just one count. The chain has TRBV2 and TRBJ2-1; 7 bases are shared with TRBD1. The CDR3 runs to 15 residues. Trimming at V came to 2 bases and at J to 6 bases, leaving 7 bases not matched to a gene. Germline loops: CDR1 SNHLY, CDR2 FYNNEI. CDR3 in DNA: TGTGCCAGCAGTGAAACTTGGACAGGCGGCAATGAGCAGTTCTTC. It is translated as CASSETWTGGNEQFF.

This clone was observed many times. The chain recombines TRBV11-2 with TRBJ1-1; 7 positions agree with TRBD1. Germline CDR1 is SGHAT and CDR2 is FQNNGV. The CDR3 is made up of 17 amino acids. V shed 2 bases, J shed 1 base, and the junction held 10 bases outside the gene matches. The CDR3 sequence is CASSLRQGQIGNTEAFF. The CDR3 bases are TGTGCCAGCAGCTTAAGACAGGGTCAAATTGGGAACACTGAAGCTTTCTTT.

The rearrangement links TRBV19 to TRBJ2-2; TRBD1 agrees at 10 bases. The trim removed 9 bases at V and 6 bases at J, leaving 4 bases unmatched. From germline, CDR1 is LNHDA and CDR2 SQIVND (reference sequence). The CDR3 contains 13 residues. CDR3 sequence: CASRDRGSGELFF. For the CDR3, the DNA is TGTGCCAGCAGGGACAGGGGATCCGGGGAGCTGTTTTTT.

The chain carries TRBV27 and TRBJ2-7, with 9 bases fitting TRBD1. Germline CDR1 reads MNHEY; CDR2 reads SMNVEV (reference sequence). The V segment lost 6 bases and the J segment 1 base; nucleotides outside the gene matches: 7. The CDR3 runs 15 residues. This chain's CDR3 is CASSPGQGFSYEQYF. The CDR3 coding sequence is TGTGCCAGCAGCCCGGGACAGGGTTTTTCCTACGAGCAGTACTTC.

This chain connects TRBV7-9 to TRBJ2-1; 9 nucleotides match TRBD1. The CDR3 sequence is 15 residues long. Trimming cost V 2 bases and J 3 bases; bases outside gene matches: 2. Germline V gives CDR1 SEHNR, CDR2 FQNEAQ (reference sequence). Here the CDR3 reads CASSLTTGGYNEQFF. The CDR3, as DNA: TGTGCCAGCAGCTTAACGACAGGGGGCTACAATGAGCAGTTCTTC.

The genes are TRBV7-8 and TRBJ2-5, with 8 bases that match TRBD1. The germline CDR1 and CDR2 sequences are SGHVS and FQNEAQ. There are 13 residues in the CDR3. Trimming removed 5 bases from V and 3 bases from J; junction bases left unmatched: 2. DNA for the CDR3: TGTGCCAGCAGCAAGACAGGGGAAGAGACCCAGTACTTC. Amino acid sequence: CASSKTGEETQYF.

The chain recombines TRBV6-5 with TRBJ1-2; D not certain. The germline V and J ends were trimmed by 2 bases and 8 bases, with 12 bases remaining between them. The length of the CDR3 is 13 residues. Germline values: CDR1 MNHEY, CDR2 SVGAGI. The CDR3 protein is CASSYEGDGGYTF. The CDR3 bases are TGTGCCAGCAGTTACGAGGGCGACGGCGGCTACACCTTC.

This sequence joins TRBV19 and TRBJ2-7, with D tentatively TRBD2 (6 bases). Looked up from germline, CDR1 is LNHDA and CDR2 is SQIVND (reference sequence). Trimming shortened V by 5 bases and J by 1 base, and 15 bases separated the two germline ends. This CDR3 is built from 15 residues. The CDR3 region is CASSARDFSSYEQYF. The CDR3 DNA sequence: TGTGCCAGTAGTGCCCGGGACTTTTCATCCTACGAGCAGTACTTC.

This chain joins TRBV2 and TRBJ2-1; D not certain. The CDR3 runs 8 residues. Germline CDR1 SNHLY, CDR2 FYNNEI. Trimming left V 11 bases short and J 8 bases short, with 4 bases between. CDR3 bases: TGTGCCCTCGATGAGCAGTTCTTC. As protein: CALDEQFF. Full variable domain (missing parts from reference TRBV2 and TRBJ2-1): EPEVTQTPSHQVTQMGQEVILRCVPISNHLYFYWYRQILGQKVEFLVSFYNNEISEKSEIFDDQFSVERPDGSNFTLKIRSTKLEDSAMYFCALDEQFFGPGTRLTVL.

This clone was detected only a few times. V and J are TRBV7-6 and TRBJ2-5; the match to TRBD1 covers 9 bases. CDR3 size: 15 residues. Trimming removed 0 bases from V and 5 bases from J; junction bases left unmatched: 4. Germline CDR1 SGHVS, CDR2 FNYEAQ. CDR3 region: CASSLARDRAETQYF. The CDR3 DNA follows: TGTGCCAGCAGCTTAGCCCGGGACAGGGCGGAGACCCAGTACTTC.

The CDR3 here is CASSTRNEAGGETQYF. CDR3 coding DNA: TGTGCCAGCAGCACGAGAAACGAAGCGGGAGGAGAGACCCAGTACTTC. This chain links TRBV7-9 with TRBJ2-5; 9 bases agree with TRBD2. The CDR3 is 16 amino acids. V dropped 5 bases and J dropped 4; count of bases not matched to a gene: 11. Germline CDR1 reads SEHNR; CDR2 reads FQNEAQ (reference sequence).

This clone was found a few times. The chain combines TRBV5-8 with TRBJ1-4; unclear D gene. This CDR3 contains 16 residues. The germline V gene has CDR1 SGHTS and CDR2 YDEGEE. Trimming pared 2 bases from V and 6 bases from J, leaving 17 bases between. The CDR3 sequence is CASSFSRTADDEKLFF. The CDR3 coding sequence is TGTGCCAGCAGCTTCTCCCGGACTGCTGATGATGAAAAACTGTTTTTT.

The chain is built from TRBV15 and TRBJ2-7, with D tentatively TRBD1 (6 bases). The CDR3 contains 17 residues. Looked up from germline, CDR1 is LNHNV and CDR2 is YYDKDF (reference sequence). Between the trimmed V and J ends, which lost 1 base and 2 bases, there was a span of 18 bases. The CDR3 reads CATSRGGPAPEAYEQYF. Here the CDR3 DNA reads TGTGCCACCAGCAGAGGGGGGCCGGCACCAGAGGCCTACGAGCAGTACTTC.

The chain combines TRBV9 with TRBJ2-7; 8 bases fit TRBD2. The CDR3 is 13 amino acids. CDR1 SGDLS and CDR2 YYNGEE come from the germline V gene. V lost 3 bases and J lost 2; bases outside the gene matches: 1. The CDR3 sequence is CASSAGLAYEQYF. DNA for the CDR3: TGTGCCAGCAGCGCGGGACTAGCCTACGAGCAGTACTTC.

Only one count was recorded for this clone. V and J are TRBV19 and TRBJ2-1, with TRBD2 as a possible D gene (6 bases). This CDR3 has 11 residues. The germline V gene encodes CDR1 LNHDA and CDR2 SQIVND (reference sequence). Trimming removed 6 bases at V and 7 bases at J, with 7 bases between. The CDR3 DNA sequence: TGTGCCAGTAGACGGGGGAATGAGCAGTTCTTC. Its translation: CASRRGNEQFF.